This record looks at one TCR beta chain sequence and its context. Its antigen is unidentified. Assay: immunoSEQ multiplex PCR; the TCRdb copy retains only in-frame clones and omits some. The sample consists of 55,000 to 75,000 clones, 84% of them appearing once. The data were taken from a study of graft-versus-host responses after intestinal transplantation. As for the study in general: In this cohort, recipients had multivisceral, liver-intestinal, or isolated intestinal transplants. Anti-thymocyte globulin induction preceded three to four years of tacrolimus and steroid maintenance in all recipients.

The CDR3 has 15 amino acids. Looked up from germline, CDR1 is SGHRS and CDR2 is YFSETQ. The V gene end was trimmed by 1 base and the J gene end by 5 bases; junction bases not matched to a gene: 7. General study points: Individuals who had graft-donor T cell macrochimerism had allografts that showed high graft-versus-host to host-versus-graft clonal ratios. Ileal or blood samples showed some GvH clones first, and such clones were also found in recipient marrow.

The sequence was collected from a human donor who was the organ donor for an intestinal transplant. The chain employs TRBV5-1 and TRBJ1-1; TRBD1 matches at 8 bases. Source: unstimulated CD4+ T cells sorted from spleen or lymph node cells, taken before transplant. CDR3 sequence (DNA): TGCGCCAGCAGCTTGATAGCAGGGGGCAATACTGAAGCTTTCTTT. The encoded protein is CASSLIAGGNTEAFF.